This TCR beta chain derives from a study of patients and donors after allogeneic stem cell transplantation. TCRdb fed the RT-PCR reads into MiXCR, producing one record per CDR3 protein. Here the sample spans over 65,000 distinct CDR3 sequences, 26% being singletons. This clonotype was seen a handful of times. CDR1 and CDR2 from the germline V gene are SGDLS and YYNGEE. The CDR3 loop spans 14 amino acids. The ends were cut back, 0 bases at V and 5 bases at J, with 11 bases in the middle. This chain links TRBV9 with TRBJ1-1; D unresolved. The TCR was taken from a human donor who was either an allogeneic HSCT recipient or a stem cell or donor lymphocyte infusion donor (not recorded which). It is not recorded whose cells these are; they may come from a transplant donor. What was sequenced was blood, either unsorted or a sorted T cell fraction (not recorded which). This CDR3 is CASSVAVGNTEAFF. CDR3 nucleotide sequence: TGTGCCAGCAGCGTAGCGGTGGGAAATACTGAAGCTTTCTTT.